The clone carrying this T cell receptor (beta chain) was recorded a few times. Antigen: not known. The junction had 5 bases not matched to a gene; V was cut back by 4 bases and J by 2 bases. Germline-derived CDR1 and CDR2 are LNHNV and YYDKDF (reference sequence). CDR3 length: 15 residues. These data come from a study of T-cell reconstitution after alpha-beta-depleted transplantation in children. General study findings and limits: Approximately two months post-transplant, alpha-beta T cells reportedly originated from several hundred expanded graft clones. Day-60 TCRbeta diversity that was high in some patients was derived from surviving recipient T cells and thymic progenitors. T-cell counts and diversity at one year post-transplant came mainly from newly produced T cells.

During its preparation, the TCRbeta library received unique molecular identifiers. MiXCR was run by TCRdb on the PCR reads, yielding one entry per CDR3 protein. The top ten clones hold 43% of a sample with hundreds of thousands of distinct CDR3 sequences, under 20% of them seen once. The starting material was PBMCs, mostly from graft donor cells, obtained 360 days after TCRalphabeta/CD19-depleted stem cell transplant. The sequence was obtained from a male patient between 2 and 10 years old who had a stem cell transplant for acute lymphoblastic leukemia, so the T cells may come from the graft donor. V is TRBV15 and J is TRBJ2-3; TRBD2 matches 8 bases. CDR3 sequence: CATSIRGGPTDTQYF. CDR3 nucleotides: TGTGCCACCAGCATCCGGGGGGGCCCCACAGATACGCAGTATTTT.